Each of the 15 T cell receptor beta chains below was sequenced from the same sample in a study of shared clonotypes between healthy human individuals. It was CD45RO-negative cells, positively selected for CCR7, that made up naive CD8 cells, with terminally differentiated effector memory CD45RA+ cells excluded. Clones were read by immunoSEQ multiplex PCR, and TCRdb kept only the in-frame ones, dropping some. The table lists almost 700,000 clones, 92% of them singletons, with approximately 22% in the top ten. Sequenced input: naive CD8+ T cells sorted from blood. The receptors come from a man aged 25 to 40 in good health.

This chain connects TRBV6-1 to TRBJ2-7; TRBD1 matches 7 bases. Germline CDR1 MNHNS, CDR2 SASEGT. J was trimmed by 2 bases and V by 5 bases; bases with no gene match: 6. The CDR3 has 14 amino acids. The chain's CDR3 is CASSYRGQTYEQYF. The CDR3 DNA reads TGTGCCAGCAGTTATAGGGGACAGACCTACGAGCAGTACTTC.

The CDR3 here is CASWDGSSYEQYF. DNA for the CDR3: TGCGCCAGTTGGGATGGCAGCTCCTACGAGCAGTACTTC. The chain is built from TRBV10-2 and TRBJ2-7, with D unresolved. CDR3 length: 13 residues. The germline V and J ends were trimmed by 9 bases and 0 bases, with 12 bases remaining between them. Germline lookup yields CDR1 WSHSY and CDR2 SAAADI.

The rearrangement links TRBV9 to TRBJ2-7; TRBD1 matches 7 bases. V was pared by 3 bases and J by 6 bases, with 6 bases of the junction left unmatched. The CDR3 has 13 amino acids. Germline V gene sequence: CDR1 SGDLS, CDR2 YYNGEE. CDR3 protein: CASSGDSPLEQYF. CDR3 nucleotide sequence: TGTGCCAGCAGCGGGGACAGCCCCCTCGAGCAGTACTTC.

The J gene is TRBJ1-5, the V gene TRBV20-1; tentatively, D is TRBD1 (5 bases). CDR3 length: 11 residues. Germline CDR1 reads DFQATT; CDR2 reads SNEGSKA (reference sequence). V lost 3 bases and J lost 9, with 9 bases in between. CDR3 coding DNA: TGCAGTGCTAGGGCGGGGCGGCCCCAGCATTTT. As protein: CSARAGRPQHF.

This chain joins TRBV5-1 and TRBJ2-7, with 9 bases fitting TRBD2. Trimming at V came to 0 bases and at J to 4 bases, leaving 5 bases not matched to a gene. The V gene's germline CDR1 is SGHRS and CDR2 YFSETQ. CDR3 length equals 15 residues. In DNA, the CDR3 is TGCGCCAGCAGCTTGGCTAGCGGGATTTATTACGAGCAGTACTTC. Translating it yields CASSLASGIYYEQYF.

The rearrangement uses TRBV28 and TRBJ1-1; 11 bases are shared with TRBD1. The CDR3 is 15 amino acids. CDR1 is MDHEN, CDR2 SYDVKM, per germline. Germline trimming cut 5 bases from V and 6 bases from J; bases unmatched to any gene: 8. The DNA of the CDR3 is TGTGCCAGCAGTCCCCTTCGGACAGGGGGCGCTGAAGCTTTCTTT. This gives the protein CASSPLRTGGAEAFF.

The CDR3 sequence is CASPEGQHSNQPQHF. The CDR3, as DNA: TGTGCCAGCCCGGAGGGGCAACATAGCAATCAGCCCCAGCATTTT. V is TRBV5-8 and J is TRBJ1-5; a possible D gene is TRBD1 (5 bases). The CDR3 loop spans 15 amino acids. The V end lost 7 bases, the J end lost 0 bases, and 14 bases lay between the germline ends. Germline CDR1 and CDR2: SGHTS and YDEGEE.

This clone appeared a single time. The gene calls are TRBV14 and TRBJ2-7, with D perhaps matching TRBD1 or TRBD2 (5 bases each). Looked up from germline, CDR1 is SGHDN and CDR2 is FVKESK. The CDR3 is 16 amino acids. Trimming took off 1 base at V and 4 bases at J, with 17 bases between the two ends. The CDR3 region is CASSQVTDYNVYEQYF. The CDR3 nucleotides read TGTGCCAGCAGCCAAGTGACAGACTACAACGTGTACGAGCAGTACTTC.

The chain has TRBV7-2 and TRBJ2-1; the D is unclear. Germline V gives CDR1 SGHTA, CDR2 FQGNSA. V was cut by 1 base and J by 4 bases, with 5 bases left in between. This CDR3 has 13 amino acids. The CDR3 reads CASSLGQYNEQFF. In nucleotides, the CDR3 is TGTGCCAGCAGCTTAGGACAATACAATGAGCAGTTCTTC.

Notes on this clone: This same CDR3 is encoded by further DNA sequences in the sample. The chain carries TRBV7-9 and TRBJ2-1; D remains unclear. V dropped 0 bases and J dropped 2 bases, with 5 bases sitting between them. CDR1 and CDR2 (germline): SEHNR, FQNEAQ (reference sequence). The CDR3 contains 14 residues. The CDR3 is CASSLASAYNEQFF. CDR3 DNA: TGTGCCAGCAGCTTAGCGAGCGCCTACAATGAGCAGTTCTTC.

The chain uses TRBV30 and TRBJ2-7; 13 nucleotides agree with TRBD2. With 5 bases clipped from V and 1 base from J, the junction kept 2 bases outside the gene matches. Germline CDR1 reads GTSNPN; CDR2 reads SVGIG (reference sequence). CDR3 length: 14 residues. In nucleotides, the CDR3 is TGTGCCTGGTCACTAGCGGGAGGGTCCTACGAGCAGTACTTC. Translated: CAWSLAGGSYEQYF.

The chain carries TRBV6-5 and TRBJ2-7; tentative D call: TRBD2 (6 bases). The CDR3 spans 15 residues. The V gene lost 4 bases and the J gene lost 7 bases, with 20 bases spanning the gap. From germline, CDR1 is MNHEY and CDR2 SVGAGI. CDR3 loop: CASSSGDFSTGEQYF. CDR3 sequence (DNA): TGTGCCAGCAGTTCCGGGGACTTTTCGACGGGAGAGCAGTACTTC.

This clone was counted between two and nine times. Additional DNA sequences in this sample encode the identical CDR3. This chain links TRBV9 with TRBJ1-1; D might be TRBD1 (5 bases). In germline, CDR1 is SGDLS, CDR2 YYNGEE. The V gene lost 4 bases and the J gene lost 0 bases, with 10 bases spanning the gap. This CDR3 has 14 residues. For the CDR3, the DNA is TGTGCCAGCAGCCCCGGGGGACTGAACACTGAAGCTTTCTTT. It yields the protein CASSPGGLNTEAFF.

The chain is built from TRBV7-9 and TRBJ1-2; D is unresolved. V shed 4 bases and J shed 5 bases, with 8 bases lying between them. There are 12 residues in the CDR3. Per the germline V gene, CDR1 is SEHNR and CDR2 is FQNEAQ (reference sequence). The CDR3 reads CASSSPPYGYTF. The CDR3 coding sequence is TGTGCCAGCAGCTCCCCCCCGTATGGCTACACCTTC.

The chain employs TRBV28 and TRBJ2-7; tentative D call: TRBD1 (5 bases). V shed 4 bases and J shed 6 bases, with 10 bases lying between them. The CDR3 loop spans 12 amino acids. The germline V gene encodes CDR1 MDHEN and CDR2 SYDVKM. Here the CDR3 reads CASSYSGREQYF. The CDR3 coding sequence is TGTGCCAGCAGTTACTCAGGGCGCGAGCAGTACTTC.